This record covers a single T cell receptor (beta chain). This sample was taken from a study of T cells expressing NK-cell markers. Background on the study: Eight donors were sequenced, seven testing HCMV-seropositive and one testing seronegative.

For each CDR3 protein, TCRdb gives one entry from its re-call of the 5' RACE reads, without DNA. The sample features a few hundred thousand distinct CDR3 sequences, with 0.39% in its top ten. Germline V gives CDR1 KGHDR, CDR2 SFDVKD. The CDR3 sequence is 13 residues long. The sample consisted of blood T cells: a sorted CD56 or NKG2C T cell subset, CD4+ or CD8+ T cells, or bulk PBMC T cells (not recorded which). The source is a young man in good health. J is TRBJ2-5 and V is TRBV24-1; TCRdb's assignment of TRBD2 cannot be checked, as there is no DNA. The CDR3: CATSDFGEGTQYF.